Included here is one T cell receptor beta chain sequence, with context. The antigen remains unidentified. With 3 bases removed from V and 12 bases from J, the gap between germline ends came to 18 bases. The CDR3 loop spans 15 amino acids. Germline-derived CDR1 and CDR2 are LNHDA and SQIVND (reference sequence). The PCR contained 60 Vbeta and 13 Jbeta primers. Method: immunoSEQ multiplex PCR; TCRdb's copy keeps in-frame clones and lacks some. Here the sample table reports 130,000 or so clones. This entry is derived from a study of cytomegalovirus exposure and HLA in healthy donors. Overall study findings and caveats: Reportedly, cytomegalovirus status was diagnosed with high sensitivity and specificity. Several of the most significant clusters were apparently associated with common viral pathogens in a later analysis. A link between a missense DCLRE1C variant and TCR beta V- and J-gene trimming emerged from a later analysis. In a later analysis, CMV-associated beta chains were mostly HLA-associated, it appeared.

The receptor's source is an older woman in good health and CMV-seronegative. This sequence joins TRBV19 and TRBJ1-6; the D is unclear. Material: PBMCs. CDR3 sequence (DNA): TGTGCCAGTAGTATTGATGGAGGGCCTCTCTTACCCCTCCACTTT. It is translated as CASSIDGGPLLPLHF.